This T cell receptor (beta chain) stems from a study of blood T cell repertoires in COVID-19. Overall study: Sites across the United States, Italy and Spain contributed samples from acute and convalescent COVID-19. PBMCs, B-cell-depleted T cells, or T cells provided the cDNA or gDNA that made up the material.

Original analysis: The authors estimated nucleated cell counts from reference gene primer amplification. Some clones are missing from TCRdb's copy, which holds only in-frame ones; the method was immunoSEQ multiplex PCR. The V and J calls and the clone size are those of that table, but D and trimming were determined from the DNA. The sample has 150,000 to 200,000 clones, 80% to 90% seen once. This sequence was found in a man aged 55 to 70 with acute or convalescent COVID-19. Input material: peripheral blood.

The CDR3 is CASSEGSSGSHTQYF. The DNA of the CDR3 is TGTGCCAGCAGTGAAGGGTCTAGCGGGAGTCATACGCAGTATTTT. The chain is built from TRBV6-1 and TRBJ2-3; TRBD2 matches 10 bases. The CDR3 sequence is 15 residues long. Trimming removed 1 base from V and 7 bases from J; junction bases left unmatched: 5. The germline gives CDR1 MNHNS, CDR2 SASEGT.